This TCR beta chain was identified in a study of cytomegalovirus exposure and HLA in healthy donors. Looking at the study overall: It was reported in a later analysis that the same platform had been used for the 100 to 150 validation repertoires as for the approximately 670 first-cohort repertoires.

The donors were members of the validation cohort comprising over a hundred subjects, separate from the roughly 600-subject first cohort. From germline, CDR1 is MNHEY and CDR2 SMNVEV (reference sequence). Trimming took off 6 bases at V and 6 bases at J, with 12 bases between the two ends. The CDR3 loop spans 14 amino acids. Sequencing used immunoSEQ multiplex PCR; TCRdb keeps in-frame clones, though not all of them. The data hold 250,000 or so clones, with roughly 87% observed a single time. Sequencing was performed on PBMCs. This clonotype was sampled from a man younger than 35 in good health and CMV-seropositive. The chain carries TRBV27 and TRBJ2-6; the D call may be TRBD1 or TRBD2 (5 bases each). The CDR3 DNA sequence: TGTGCCAGCAGACCGTTGGGGGAGGCCAACGTCCTGACTTTC. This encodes CASRPLGEANVLTF.